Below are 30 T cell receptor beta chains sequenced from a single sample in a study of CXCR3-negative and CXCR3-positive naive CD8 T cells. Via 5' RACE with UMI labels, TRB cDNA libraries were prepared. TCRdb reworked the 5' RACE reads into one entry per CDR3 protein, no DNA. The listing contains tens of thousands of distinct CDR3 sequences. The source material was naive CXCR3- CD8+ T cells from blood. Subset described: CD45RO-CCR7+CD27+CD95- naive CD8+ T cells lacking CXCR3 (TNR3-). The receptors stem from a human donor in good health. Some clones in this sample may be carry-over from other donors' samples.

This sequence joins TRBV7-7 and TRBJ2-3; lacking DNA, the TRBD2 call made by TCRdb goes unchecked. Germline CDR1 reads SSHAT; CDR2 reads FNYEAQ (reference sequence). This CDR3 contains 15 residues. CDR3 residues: CASSLGVADTDTQYF.

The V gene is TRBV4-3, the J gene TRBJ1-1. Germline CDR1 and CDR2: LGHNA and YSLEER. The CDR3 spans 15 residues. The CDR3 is CASSQDRAFYTEAFF.

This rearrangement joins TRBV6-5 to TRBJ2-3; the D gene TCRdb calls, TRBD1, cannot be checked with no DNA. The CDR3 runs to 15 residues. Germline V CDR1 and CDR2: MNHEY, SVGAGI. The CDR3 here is CASRDRTRLTDTQYF.

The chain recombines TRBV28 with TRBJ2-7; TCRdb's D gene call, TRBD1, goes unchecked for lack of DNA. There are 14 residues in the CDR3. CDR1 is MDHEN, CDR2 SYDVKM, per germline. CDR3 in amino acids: CASSYPQTGAEQYF.

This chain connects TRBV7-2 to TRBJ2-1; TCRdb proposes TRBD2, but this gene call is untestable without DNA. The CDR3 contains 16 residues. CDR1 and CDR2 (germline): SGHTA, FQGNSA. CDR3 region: CASSSPPGLALNEQFF. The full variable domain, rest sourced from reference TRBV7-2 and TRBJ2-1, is GAGVSQSPSNKVTEKGKDVELRCDPISGHTALYWYRQSLGQGLEFLIYFQGNSAPDKSGLPSDRFSAERTGGSVSTLTIQRTQQEDSAVYLCASSSPPGLALNEQFFGPGTRLTVL.

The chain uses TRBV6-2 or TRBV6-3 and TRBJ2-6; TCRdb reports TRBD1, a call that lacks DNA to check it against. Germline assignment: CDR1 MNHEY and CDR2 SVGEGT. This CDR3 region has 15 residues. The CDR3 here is CASSYEGAGANVLTF.

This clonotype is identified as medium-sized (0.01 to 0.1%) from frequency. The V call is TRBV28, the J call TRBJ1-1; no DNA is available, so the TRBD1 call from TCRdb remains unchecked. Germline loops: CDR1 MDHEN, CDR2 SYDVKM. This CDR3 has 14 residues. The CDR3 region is CASSPDREAVQAFF.

CDR3 sequence reads: CSARDRENYEQYF. The gene calls are TRBV20-1 and TRBJ2-7; lacking DNA, the TRBD1 call made by TCRdb goes unchecked. Germline V gene lookup returns CDR1 DFQATT and CDR2 SNEGSKA (reference sequence). The CDR3 consists of 13 residues.

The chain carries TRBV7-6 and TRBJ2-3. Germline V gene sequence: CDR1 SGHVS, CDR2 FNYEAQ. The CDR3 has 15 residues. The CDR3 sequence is CASSLVGSGTDTQYF.

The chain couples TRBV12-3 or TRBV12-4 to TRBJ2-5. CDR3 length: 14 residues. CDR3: CASSFSSVKETQYF.

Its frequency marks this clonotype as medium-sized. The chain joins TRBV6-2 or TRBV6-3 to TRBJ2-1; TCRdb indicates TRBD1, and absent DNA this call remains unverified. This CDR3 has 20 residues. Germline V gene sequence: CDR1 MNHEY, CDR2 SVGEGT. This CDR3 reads CASRSRVGVWTGGGGNEQFF.

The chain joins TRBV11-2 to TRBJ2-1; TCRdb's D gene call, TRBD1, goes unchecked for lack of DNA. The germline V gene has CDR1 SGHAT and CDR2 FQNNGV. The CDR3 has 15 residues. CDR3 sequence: CASSQAGGRYNEQFF.

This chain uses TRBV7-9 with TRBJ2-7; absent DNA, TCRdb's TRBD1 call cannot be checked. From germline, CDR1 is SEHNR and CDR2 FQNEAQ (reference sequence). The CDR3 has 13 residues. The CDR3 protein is CASSHGTSYEQYF.

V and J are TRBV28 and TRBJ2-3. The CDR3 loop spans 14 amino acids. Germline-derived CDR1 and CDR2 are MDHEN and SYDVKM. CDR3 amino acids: CASMTWVSTDTQYF.

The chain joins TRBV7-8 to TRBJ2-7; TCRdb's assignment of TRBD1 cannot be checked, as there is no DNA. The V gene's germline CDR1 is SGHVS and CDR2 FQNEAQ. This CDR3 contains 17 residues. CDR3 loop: CASSQGKRSGTSYEQYF.

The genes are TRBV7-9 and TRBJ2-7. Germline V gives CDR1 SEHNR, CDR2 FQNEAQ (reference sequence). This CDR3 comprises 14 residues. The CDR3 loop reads CASSLATGSYEQYF.

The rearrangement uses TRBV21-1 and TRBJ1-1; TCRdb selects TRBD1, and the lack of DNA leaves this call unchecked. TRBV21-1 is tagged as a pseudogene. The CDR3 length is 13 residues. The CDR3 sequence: CASDCGQGTEAFF.

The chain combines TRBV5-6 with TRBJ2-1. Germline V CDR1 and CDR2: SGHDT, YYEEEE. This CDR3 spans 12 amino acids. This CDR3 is CASSPPGYEQFF.

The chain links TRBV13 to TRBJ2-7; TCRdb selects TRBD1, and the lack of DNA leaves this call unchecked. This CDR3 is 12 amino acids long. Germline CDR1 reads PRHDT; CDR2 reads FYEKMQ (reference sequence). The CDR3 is CASSPDSYEQYF. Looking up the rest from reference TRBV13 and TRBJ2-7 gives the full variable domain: AAGVIQSPRHLIKEKRETATLKCYPIPRHDTVYWYQQGPGQDPQFLISFYEKMQSDKGSIPDRFSAQQFSDYHSELNMSSLELGDSALYFCASSPDSYEQYFGPGTRLTVT.

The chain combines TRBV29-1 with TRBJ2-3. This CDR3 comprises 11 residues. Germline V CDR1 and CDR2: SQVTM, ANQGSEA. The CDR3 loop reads CSVPTTDTQYF.

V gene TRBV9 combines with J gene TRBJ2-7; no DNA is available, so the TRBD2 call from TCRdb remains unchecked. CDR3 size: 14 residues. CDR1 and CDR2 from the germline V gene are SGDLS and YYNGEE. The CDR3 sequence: CASSEGGHSYEQYF.

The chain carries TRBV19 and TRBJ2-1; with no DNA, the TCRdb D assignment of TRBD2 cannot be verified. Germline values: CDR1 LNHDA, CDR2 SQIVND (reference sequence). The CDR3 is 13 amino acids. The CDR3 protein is CASWGLGLSEQFF.

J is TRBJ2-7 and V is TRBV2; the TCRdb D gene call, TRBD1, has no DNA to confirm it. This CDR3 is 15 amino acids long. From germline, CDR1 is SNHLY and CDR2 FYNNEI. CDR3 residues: CASRDGQGVYYEQYF.

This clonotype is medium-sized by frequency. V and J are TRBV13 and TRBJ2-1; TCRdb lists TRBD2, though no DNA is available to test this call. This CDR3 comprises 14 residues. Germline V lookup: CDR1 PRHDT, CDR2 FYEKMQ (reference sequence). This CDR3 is CASSFSGGYNEQFF.

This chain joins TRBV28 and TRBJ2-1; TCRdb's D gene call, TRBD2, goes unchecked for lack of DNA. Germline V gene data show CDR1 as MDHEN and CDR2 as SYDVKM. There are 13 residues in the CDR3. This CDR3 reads CASSPTSFNEQFF.

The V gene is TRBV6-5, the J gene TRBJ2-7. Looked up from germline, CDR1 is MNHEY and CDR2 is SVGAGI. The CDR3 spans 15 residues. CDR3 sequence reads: CASSYSGTETHEQYF.

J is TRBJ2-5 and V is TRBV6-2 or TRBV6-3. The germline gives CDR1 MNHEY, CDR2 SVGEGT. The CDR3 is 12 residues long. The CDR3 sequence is CASSYPQETQYF.

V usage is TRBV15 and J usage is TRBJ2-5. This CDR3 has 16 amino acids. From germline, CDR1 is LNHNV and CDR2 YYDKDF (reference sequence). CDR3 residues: CATSRDFGSYQETQYF.

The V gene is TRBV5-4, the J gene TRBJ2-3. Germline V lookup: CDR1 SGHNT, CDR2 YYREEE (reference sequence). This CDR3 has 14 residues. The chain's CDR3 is CASSLIGVADTQYF.

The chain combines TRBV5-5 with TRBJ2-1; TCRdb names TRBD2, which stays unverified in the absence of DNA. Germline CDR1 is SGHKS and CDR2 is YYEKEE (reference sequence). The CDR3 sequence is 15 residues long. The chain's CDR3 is CASSLSSGSGNEQFF.